This T cell receptor (beta chain) was captured by sequencing in a study of T-cell reconstitution after alpha-beta-depleted transplantation in children. Study-wide results and caveats: Expanded clones from the graft, numbering several hundred, reportedly supplied alpha-beta T cells about two months after transplant. Recipient T cells and thymic progenitors that survived were the source of the high TCRbeta diversity seen at day 60 in some patients. Diversity and T-cell counts at one year after transplant derived mostly from new T cells.

With 5 bases removed from V and 5 bases from J, the gap between germline ends came to 19 bases. Per germline, CDR1 MNHEY and CDR2 SVGAGI. This CDR3 has 15 amino acids. The TCRbeta library incorporated unique molecular identifiers. MiXCR was run by TCRdb on the PCR reads, yielding one entry per CDR3 protein. The profile shows around 52,000 distinct CDR3 sequences, approximately 6% of them singletons. This clonotype was observed at least ten times. As yet, its antigen is unknown. This clonotype originated in a female patient younger than 10 who had a stem cell transplant for aplastic anemia, so the T cells may come from the graft donor. The starting material was PBMCs, mostly from graft donor cells, obtained 60 days after TCRalphabeta/CD19-depleted stem cell transplant. The gene calls are TRBV6-5 and TRBJ2-7, with D possibly matching TRBD2 (6 bases). CDR3 nucleotides: TGTGCCAGCAGTCGTCTCGGGACTCCAGAGGACGAGCAGTACTTC. Translated, it gives CASSRLGTPEDEQYF.